Sequencing of this T cell receptor (beta chain) was carried out in a study of blood T cell repertoires in COVID-19. The overall study: Specimens from acute and convalescent COVID-19 originated in the United States, Italy and Spain.

Germline assignment: CDR1 SNHLY and CDR2 FYNNEI. After removal of 4 bases from V and 5 bases from J, the junction contained 3 bases not matched to a gene. The CDR3 contains 13 residues. Study processing details: Estimates of nucleated cell counts were drawn from the amplification of reference gene primers. Repertoires were generated with immunoSEQ multiplex PCR, while TCRdb's copy carries only in-frame clones and drops some. V and J calls and clone size are given by that table; D and trimming were obtained from the DNA. The sample lists over 250,000 clones; approximately 89% were seen once. Participants were aged about 18 to 100 years from about two dozen US areas. Symptom resolution, clearance, or two negative PCRs marked the recovered donors of Cohort 3.

The sequence was obtained from a woman in her sixties or seventies who had recovered from COVID-19. The sample consisted of PBMCs or T cells enriched from blood (not recorded which). The chain recombines TRBV2 with TRBJ1-1, with TRBD1 matching 8 bases. In DNA, the CDR3 is TGTGCCAGCAGTGCATACAGGGGGACTGAAGCTTTCTTT. Its translation: CASSAYRGTEAFF.